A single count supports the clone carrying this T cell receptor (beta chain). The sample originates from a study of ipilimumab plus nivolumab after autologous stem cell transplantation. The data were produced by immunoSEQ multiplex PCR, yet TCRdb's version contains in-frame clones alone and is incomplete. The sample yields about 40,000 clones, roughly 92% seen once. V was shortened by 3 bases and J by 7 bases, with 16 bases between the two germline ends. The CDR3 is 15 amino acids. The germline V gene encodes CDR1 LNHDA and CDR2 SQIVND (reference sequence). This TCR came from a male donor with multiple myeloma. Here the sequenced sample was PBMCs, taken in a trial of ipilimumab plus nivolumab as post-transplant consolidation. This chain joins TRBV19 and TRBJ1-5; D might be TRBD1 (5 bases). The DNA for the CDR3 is TGTGCCAGTAGTATGGGCGTTGCGGGGGAGCAGCCCCAGCATTTT. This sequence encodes CASSMGVAGEQPQHF.